The present entry profiles one T cell receptor beta chain with its context. From the PCR reads, TCRdb called clonotypes with MiXCR, one entry per CDR3 protein. In the table there are about 30,000 distinct CDR3 sequences, roughly 50% of which are singletons. The sample's time point: before preoperative PTX-NDP chemotherapy. Trimming left V 1 base short and J 11 bases short, with 17 bases between. The CDR3 totals 15 residues. In germline, CDR1 is SGHTA, CDR2 FQGNSA. These data belong to a study of esophageal squamous cell carcinoma under preoperative chemotherapy. The chain is built from TRBV7-2 and TRBJ2-2; D might be TRBD1 (5 bases). The clonotype comes from a human donor with esophageal squamous cell carcinoma. The donor label of this sample is uncertain. Sample acquisition took place from a patient given preoperative chemotherapy. The DNA of the CDR3 is TGTGCCAGCAGCTTAGGACCTGGGAACACAGGTGAGCTGTTTTTT. Amino acid sequence: CASSLGPGNTGELFF.